The clone carrying this T cell receptor (beta chain) was observed once. The data derive from a study of cytotoxic CD8 clonotypes in ibrutinib-treated CLL. Trimming shortened V by 8 bases and J by 1 base, and 11 bases separated the two germline ends. Per germline, CDR1 MNHNY and CDR2 SVGAGI (reference sequence). The CDR3 has 13 amino acids. Using immunoSEQ multiplex PCR, the repertoire was profiled, and TCRdb retains in-frame clones only, with some absent. The sample lists a few hundred thousand clones, 67% seen once, with just under 6.5% in the top ten. This chain uses TRBV6-6 with TRBJ1-2, with D possibly TRBD1 on 6 matching bases. The sample was PBMCs, taken after 36 months of ibrutinib treatment. This TCR was recovered from a human donor with chronic lymphocytic leukemia. CDR3 nucleotides: TGTGCCAGCGGACAGCCACTTAACTATGGCTACACCTTC. It is translated as CASGQPLNYGYTF.